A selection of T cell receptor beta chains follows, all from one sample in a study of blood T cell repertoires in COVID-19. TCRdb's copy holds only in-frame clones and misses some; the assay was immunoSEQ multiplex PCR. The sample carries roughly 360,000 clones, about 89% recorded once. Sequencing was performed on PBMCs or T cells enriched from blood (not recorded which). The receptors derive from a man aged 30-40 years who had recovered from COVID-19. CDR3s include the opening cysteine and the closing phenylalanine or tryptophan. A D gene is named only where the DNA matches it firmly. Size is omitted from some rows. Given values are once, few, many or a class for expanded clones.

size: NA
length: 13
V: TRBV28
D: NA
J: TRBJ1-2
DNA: TGTGCCAGCAGCCTGGGACATGTCAGAAAAGCCACCTTC
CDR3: CASSLGHVRKATF

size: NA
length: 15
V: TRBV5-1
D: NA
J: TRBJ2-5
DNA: TGCGCCAGCAGCCTTCTCCCGAGGCCCCAAGAGACCCAGTACTTC
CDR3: CASSLLPRPQETQYF

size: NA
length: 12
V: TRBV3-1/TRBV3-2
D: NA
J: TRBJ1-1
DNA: TGTGCCAGCAGCCAACGTTACGAGAGGGCTTTCTTT
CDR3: CASSQRYERAFF

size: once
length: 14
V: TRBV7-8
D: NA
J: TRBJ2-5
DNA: TGTGCCAGCAGCTCAGAGTCAGGGCAGGAGACCCAGTACTTC
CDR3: CASSSESGQETQYF

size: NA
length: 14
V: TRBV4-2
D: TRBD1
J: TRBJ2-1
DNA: TGTGCCAGCAGCCTACCGACAGGGGCAAATGAGCAGTTCTTC
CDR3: CASSLPTGANEQFF

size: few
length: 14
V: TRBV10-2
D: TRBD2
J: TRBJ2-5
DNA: TGCGCCAGCAGTGAGTCGGGAGGGACGCAGACCCAGTACTTC
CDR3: CASSESGGTQTQYF

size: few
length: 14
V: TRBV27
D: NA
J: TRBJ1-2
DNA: TGTGCCAGCAGCCCTACGGTGCCCACGGGTGGCTACACCTTC
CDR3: CASSPTVPTGGYTF

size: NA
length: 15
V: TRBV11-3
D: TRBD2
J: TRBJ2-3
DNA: TGTGCCAGCAGCCATAGCGGGGGGGACACAGATACGCAGTATTTT
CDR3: CASSHSGGDTDTQYF

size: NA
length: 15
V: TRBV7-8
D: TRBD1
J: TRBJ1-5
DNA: TGTGCCAGCAGCTCCGGACAGGGGGCCGGTCAGCCCCAGCATTTT
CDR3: CASSSGQGAGQPQHF

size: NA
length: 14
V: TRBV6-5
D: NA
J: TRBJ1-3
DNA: TGTGCCAGCACCCAAGGGGGGGAACGAAACACCATATATTTT
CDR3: CASTQGGERNTIYF

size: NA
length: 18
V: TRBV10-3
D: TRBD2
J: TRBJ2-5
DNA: TGTGCCATCAGTGAGTTCTTAAGGGCGGGGGGACGACGAGAGACCCAGTACTTC
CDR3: CAISEFLRAGGRRETQYF

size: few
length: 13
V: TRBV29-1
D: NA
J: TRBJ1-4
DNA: TGCAGCGCCATAGGCGGATATAATGAAAAACTGTTTTTT
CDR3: CSAIGGYNEKLFF

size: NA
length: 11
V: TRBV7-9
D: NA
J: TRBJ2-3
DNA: TGTGCCAGCAGCCGGAGAGGTACGCAGTATTTT
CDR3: CASSRRGTQYF

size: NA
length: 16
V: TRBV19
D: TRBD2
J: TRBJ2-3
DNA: TGTGCCAGTAGTCTTAGGACTAGCGGGGAGACCTATACGCAGTATTTT
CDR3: CASSLRTSGETYTQYF

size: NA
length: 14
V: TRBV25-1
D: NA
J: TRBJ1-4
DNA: TGTGCCAGCAGTGATCCTAGGACAAATGAAAAACTGTTTTTT
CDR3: CASSDPRTNEKLFF

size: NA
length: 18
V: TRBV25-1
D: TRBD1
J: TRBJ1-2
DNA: TGTGCCAGCAGTGCCCCTCGGGACAGGGGACATTCCCACTATGGCTACACCTTC
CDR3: CASSAPRDRGHSHYGYTF

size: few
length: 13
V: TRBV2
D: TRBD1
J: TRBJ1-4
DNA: TGTGCCAGTGGGGGACAGGGAGTTGAAAAACTGTTTTTT
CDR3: CASGGQGVEKLFF

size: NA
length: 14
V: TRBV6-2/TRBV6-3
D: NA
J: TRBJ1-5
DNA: TGTGCCAGCAGTCCGGACACTGGGGATCAGCCCCAGCATTTT
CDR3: CASSPDTGDQPQHF

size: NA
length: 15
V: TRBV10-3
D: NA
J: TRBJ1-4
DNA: TGTGCCATCAGTGAGTCGGGGGCGTATAATGAAAAACTGTTTTTT
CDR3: CAISESGAYNEKLFF

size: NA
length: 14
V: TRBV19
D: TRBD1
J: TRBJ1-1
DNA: TGTGCCAGTAAATCTACAGGGGGCGGTACTGAAGCTTTCTTT
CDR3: CASKSTGGGTEAFF

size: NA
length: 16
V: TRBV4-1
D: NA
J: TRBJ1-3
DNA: TGCGCCAGCAGCCCCTATGGGGCGGATCCCGGAAACACCATATATTTT
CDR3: CASSPYGADPGNTIYF

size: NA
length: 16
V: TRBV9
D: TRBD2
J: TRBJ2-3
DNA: TGTGCCAGCAGCCATCCACTAGCGGGGGGGACAGATACGCAGTATTTT
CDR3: CASSHPLAGGTDTQYF

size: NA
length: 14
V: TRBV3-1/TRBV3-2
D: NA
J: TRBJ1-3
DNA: TGTGCCAGCAGCCAAACTTTTGAGGGATACACCATATATTTT
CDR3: CASSQTFEGYTIYF

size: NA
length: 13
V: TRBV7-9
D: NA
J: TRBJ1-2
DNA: TGTGCCAGCAGCGTAGACAGCGGCCGGGGCTACACCTTC
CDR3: CASSVDSGRGYTF

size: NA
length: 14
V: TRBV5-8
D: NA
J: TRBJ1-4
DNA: TGTGCCAGCAACGAGGGTATAAGGGAGGGGAAACTGTTTTTT
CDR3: CASNEGIREGKLFF

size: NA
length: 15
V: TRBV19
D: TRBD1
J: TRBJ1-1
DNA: TGTGCCAGTAGTTTCCTGACAGGGAGGAACACTGAAGCTTTCTTT
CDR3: CASSFLTGRNTEAFF

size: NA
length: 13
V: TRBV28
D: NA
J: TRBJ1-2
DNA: TGTGCCAGCTTAAACCCTATCCGTGGTGGCTACACCTTC
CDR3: CASLNPIRGGYTF

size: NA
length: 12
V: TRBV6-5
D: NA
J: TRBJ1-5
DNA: TGTGCCAGCAGGGAGACGGGGCAGCCCCAGCATTTT
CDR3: CASRETGQPQHF

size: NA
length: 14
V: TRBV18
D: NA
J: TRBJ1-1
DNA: TGTGCCAGCTCACCTGGACAGCCGAACACTGAAGCTTTCTTT
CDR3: CASSPGQPNTEAFF

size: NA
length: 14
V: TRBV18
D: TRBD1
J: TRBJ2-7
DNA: TGTGCCAGCTCATCACAGGGGGCGGACTACGAGCAGTACTTC
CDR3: CASSSQGADYEQYF

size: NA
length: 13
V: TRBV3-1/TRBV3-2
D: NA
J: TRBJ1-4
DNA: TGTGCCAGCAGCCAGGGAGGGGGTGAAAAACTGTTTTTT
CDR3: CASSQGGGEKLFF

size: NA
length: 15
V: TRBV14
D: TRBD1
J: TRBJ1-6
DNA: TGTGCCAGCAGCCAAGGGACAGGGACGAGTTCACCCCTCCACTTT
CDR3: CASSQGTGTSSPLHF

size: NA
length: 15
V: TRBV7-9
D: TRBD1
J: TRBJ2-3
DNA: TGTGCCAGCAGCTTAGTGGGACAGGGAGCAGATACGCAGTATTTT
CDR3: CASSLVGQGADTQYF

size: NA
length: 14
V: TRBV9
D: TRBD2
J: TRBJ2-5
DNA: TGTGCCAGCAGCCCCCGGACTAGTCAAGAGACCCAGTACTTC
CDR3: CASSPRTSQETQYF

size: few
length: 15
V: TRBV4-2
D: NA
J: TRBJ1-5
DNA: TGTGCCAGCAGCCAAGAGGGAGAAAGCAATCAGCCCCAGCATTTT
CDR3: CASSQEGESNQPQHF

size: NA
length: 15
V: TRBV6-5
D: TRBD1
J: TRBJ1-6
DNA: TGTGCCAGCAAAAGGGACAGCGAATATAATTCACCCCTCCACTTT
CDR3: CASKRDSEYNSPLHF

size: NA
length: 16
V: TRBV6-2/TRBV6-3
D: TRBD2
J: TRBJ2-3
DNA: TGTGCCAGCAGCCCTAGCGGGGGGGCCAGGACAGATACGCAGTATTTT
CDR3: CASSPSGGARTDTQYF

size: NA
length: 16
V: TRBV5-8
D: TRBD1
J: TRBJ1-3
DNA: TGTGCCAGCAGCTCTACCGGGACAGGGTTTGGAAACACCATATATTTT
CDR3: CASSSTGTGFGNTIYF

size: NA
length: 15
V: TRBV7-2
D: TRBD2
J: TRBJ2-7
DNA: TGTGCCAGCAGCTTATCTAGCGGGGGGATTTACGAGCAGTACTTC
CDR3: CASSLSSGGIYEQYF

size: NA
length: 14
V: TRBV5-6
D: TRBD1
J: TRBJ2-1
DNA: TGTGCCAGCAGCTTTGGGACAGATTACAATGAGCAGTTCTTC
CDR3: CASSFGTDYNEQFF

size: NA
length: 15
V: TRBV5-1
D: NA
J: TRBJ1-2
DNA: TGCGCCAGCAGCCCAGCAGGTCTCTTGGGGCTTGGCTACACCTTC
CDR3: CASSPAGLLGLGYTF

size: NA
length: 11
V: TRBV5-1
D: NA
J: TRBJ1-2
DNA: TGCGCCAGCGCGGGAACTTATGGCTACACCTTC
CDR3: CASAGTYGYTF